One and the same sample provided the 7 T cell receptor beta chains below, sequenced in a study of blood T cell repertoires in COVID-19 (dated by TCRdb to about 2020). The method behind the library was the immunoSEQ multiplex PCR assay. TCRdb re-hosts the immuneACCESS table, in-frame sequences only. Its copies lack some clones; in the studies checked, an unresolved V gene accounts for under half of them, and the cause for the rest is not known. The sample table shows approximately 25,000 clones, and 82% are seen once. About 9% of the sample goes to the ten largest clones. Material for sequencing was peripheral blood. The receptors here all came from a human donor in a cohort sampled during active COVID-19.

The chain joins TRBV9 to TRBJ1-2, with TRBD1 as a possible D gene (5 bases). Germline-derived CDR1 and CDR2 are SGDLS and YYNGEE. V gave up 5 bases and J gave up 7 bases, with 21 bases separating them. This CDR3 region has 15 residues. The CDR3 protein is CASSSPGRARTGYTF. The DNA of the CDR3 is TGTGCCAGCAGTTCCCCAGGGAGGGCGAGGACTGGCTACACCTTC.

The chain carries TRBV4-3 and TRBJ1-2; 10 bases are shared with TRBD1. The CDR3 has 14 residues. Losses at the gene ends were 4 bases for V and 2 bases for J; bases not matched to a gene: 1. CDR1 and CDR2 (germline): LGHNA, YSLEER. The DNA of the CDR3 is TGCGCCAGCAGCCGGGGACAGGGGAACTATGGCTACACCTTC. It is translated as CASSRGQGNYGYTF.

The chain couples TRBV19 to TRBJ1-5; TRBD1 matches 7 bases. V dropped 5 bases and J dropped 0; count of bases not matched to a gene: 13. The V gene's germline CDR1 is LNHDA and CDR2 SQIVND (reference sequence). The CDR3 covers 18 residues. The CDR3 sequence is CASSGGIGTAYSNQPQHF. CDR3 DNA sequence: TGTGCCAGTAGTGGGGGAATAGGGACAGCCTATAGCAATCAGCCCCAGCATTTT.

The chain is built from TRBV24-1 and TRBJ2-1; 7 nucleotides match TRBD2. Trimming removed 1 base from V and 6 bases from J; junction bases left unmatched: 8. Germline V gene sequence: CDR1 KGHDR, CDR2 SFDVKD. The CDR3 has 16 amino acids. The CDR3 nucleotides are TGTGCCACCAGTGATTTAGGAGCGGGAAGCGTCAATGAGCAGTTCTTC. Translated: CATSDLGAGSVNEQFF.

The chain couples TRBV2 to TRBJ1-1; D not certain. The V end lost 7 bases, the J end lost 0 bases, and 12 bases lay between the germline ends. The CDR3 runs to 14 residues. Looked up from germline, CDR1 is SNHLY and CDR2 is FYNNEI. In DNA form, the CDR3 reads TGTGCCAGCATTGCGACACCTATGAACACTGAAGCTTTCTTT. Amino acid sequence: CASIATPMNTEAFF.

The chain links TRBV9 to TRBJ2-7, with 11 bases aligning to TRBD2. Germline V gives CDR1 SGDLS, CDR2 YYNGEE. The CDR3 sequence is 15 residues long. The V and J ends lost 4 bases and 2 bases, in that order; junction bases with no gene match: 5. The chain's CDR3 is CASSFGTSGAYEQYF. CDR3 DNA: TGTGCCAGCAGCTTCGGGACTAGCGGAGCCTACGAGCAGTACTTC.

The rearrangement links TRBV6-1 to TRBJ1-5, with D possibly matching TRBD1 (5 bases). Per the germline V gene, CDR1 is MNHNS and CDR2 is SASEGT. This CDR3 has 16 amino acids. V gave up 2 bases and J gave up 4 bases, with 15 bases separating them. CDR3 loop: CASSETPAGSNQPQHF. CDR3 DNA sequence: TGTGCCAGCAGTGAAACGCCGGCAGGGTCGAATCAGCCCCAGCATTTT.